This TCR beta chain originates from a study of cytomegalovirus exposure and HLA in healthy donors. Germline loops: CDR1 ENHRY, CDR2 SYGVKD. Trimming removed 5 bases at V and 2 bases at J, with 12 bases between. The length of the CDR3 is 14 residues. The PCR employed 60 Vbeta primers together with 13 Jbeta primers. Generated by immunoSEQ multiplex PCR, the TCRdb table keeps only in-frame clones and is missing some. The table shows 54,000 or so clones, with around 70% occurring only once. The sample taken for sequencing was PBMCs. The chain has TRBV10-3 and TRBJ1-2, with D tentatively TRBD1 (5 bases). The receptor comes from a woman aged 60-70 years in good health and CMV-seropositive. CDR3 bases: TGTGCCATCAGTAGCCCGGGGGTGAACTATGGCTACACCTTC. Protein sequence: CAISSPGVNYGYTF.